Described below is a single TCR beta chain sequence and its context. Its matching antigen is unknown. It was with a sample-barcoded 5' primer and a J-beta primer mix that a second PCR of roughly 6 to 11 cycles was run. One entry per CDR3 protein, called by TCRdb with MiXCR from the 5' RACE reads. The sample contains approximately 770,000 distinct CDR3 sequences, 58% of which appear only once. The record originates from a study of blood T cells in healthy people across ages. Whole-study context: Template switching retrieved approximately one barcoded beta molecule for each two T cells.

CDR3 length: 15 residues. Looked up from germline, CDR1 is SGDLS and CDR2 is YYNGEE. The V and J ends lost 7 bases and 6 bases, in that order; junction bases with no gene match: 9. Notes on the study in general: More naive CD4+ cells and higher diversity were found in long-lived than in aged donors.

The V and J genes are TRBV9 and TRBJ2-3, with 12 bases lining up with TRBD2. The TCR was taken from a young man in good health. Sequencing used blood. The chain's CDR3 is CASRKTSGGPDTQYF. CDR3 DNA sequence: TGTGCCAGCCGAAAGACTAGCGGGGGCCCCGATACGCAGTATTTT.